The following is a T cell receptor beta chain sequence with its context. This sample is part of a study of blood T cell repertoires in COVID-19. As for the study in general: Acute-phase and convalescent COVID-19 samples originated in the United States, Italy and Spain. Sources were T cells, B-cell-depleted T cells, or PBMCs; the material itself was cDNA or gDNA.

Original processing methods: Estimation of nucleated cell counts relied on the amplification of reference gene primers. Assay used: immunoSEQ multiplex PCR; TCRdb lists only in-frame clones, some missing. The DNA gave D and trimming, while V, J and clone size come from that table. The sample has fewer than 150,000 clones, about 86% seen once. Per germline, CDR1 KGHSH and CDR2 LQKENI. The CDR3 has 14 amino acids. V lost 3 bases to trimming and J lost 7 bases; unmatched junction nucleotides: 6. The specimen sequenced was peripheral blood. This TCR was recovered from a woman aged 45-65 years with acute or convalescent COVID-19. The V gene is TRBV18, the J gene TRBJ2-3; 8 nucleotides agree with TRBD1. The CDR3 sequence: CASSPLQGAYTQYF. The CDR3 coding sequence is TGTGCCAGCTCACCCCTCCAGGGGGCCTATACGCAGTATTTT.